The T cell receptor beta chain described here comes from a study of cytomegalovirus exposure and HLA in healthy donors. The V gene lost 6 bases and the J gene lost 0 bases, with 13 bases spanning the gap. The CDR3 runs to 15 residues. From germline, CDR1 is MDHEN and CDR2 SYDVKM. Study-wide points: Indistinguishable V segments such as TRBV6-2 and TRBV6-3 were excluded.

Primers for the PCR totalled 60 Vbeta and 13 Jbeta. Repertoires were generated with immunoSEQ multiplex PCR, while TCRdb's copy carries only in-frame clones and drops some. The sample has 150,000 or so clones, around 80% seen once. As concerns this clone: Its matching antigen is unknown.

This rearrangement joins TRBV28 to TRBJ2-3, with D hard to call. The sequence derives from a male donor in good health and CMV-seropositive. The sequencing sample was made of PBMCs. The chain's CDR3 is CASRGSRSSTDTQYF. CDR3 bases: TGTGCCAGCAGGGGCTCAAGGTCTAGCACAGATACGCAGTATTTT.